These 8 T cell receptor beta chains were sequenced from one sample in a study of CD8+ T cells in alopecia areata. Extracted RNA was reverse transcribed, and the resulting cDNA served as sequencing template. TCRdb's copy holds only in-frame clones and misses some; the assay was immunoSEQ multiplex PCR. The table has over 100,000 clones, around three fifths seen once. The treatment here: oral pan-JAK inhibitor, 5-10 mg twice daily. The specimen comprised CD8+ T cells sorted from blood, sampled at week 24, from a patient treated with tofacitinib. Source of these receptors: a human donor with alopecia areata.

The chain joins TRBV30 to TRBJ1-1; no clear D. The CDR3 sequence is 14 residues long. V lost 3 bases and J lost 3, with 14 bases in between. CDR1 is GTSNPN and CDR2 is SVGIG in the germline V gene (reference sequence). The CDR3 bases are TGTGCCTGGAGGGGGTACGAATACGACACTGAAGCTTTCTTT. Translating gives CAWRGYEYDTEAFF.

Regarding this clone: The sample contains more than one DNA sequence encoding this CDR3. The chain carries TRBV29-1 and TRBJ2-2; a weak D match, TRBD2 (5 bases). Per germline, CDR1 SQVTM and CDR2 ANQGSEA. The CDR3 loop spans 14 amino acids. Trimming removed 3 bases at V and 1 base at J, with 9 bases between. Here the CDR3 reads CSVEGRGNTGELFF. In DNA form, the CDR3 reads TGCAGCGTTGAGGGTCGGGGGAACACCGGGGAGCTGTTTTTT.

This clone was picked up a small number of times. The rearrangement uses TRBV15 and TRBJ1-1, with TRBD1 matching over 9 bases. In germline, CDR1 is LNHNV, CDR2 YYDKDF (reference sequence). The CDR3 has 16 amino acids. V lost 3 bases to trimming and J lost 6 bases; unmatched junction nucleotides: 11. The CDR3 region is CATSSEKETGGSEAFF. In DNA form, the CDR3 reads TGTGCCACCAGCAGTGAGAAGGAGACAGGGGGGTCTGAAGCTTTCTTT.

This clone was observed a few times. The V gene is TRBV6-5, the J gene TRBJ2-7, with TRBD1 matching 7 bases. Germline V CDR1 and CDR2: MNHEY, SVGAGI. CDR3 length: 13 amino acids. The trim removed 2 bases at V and 6 bases at J, leaving 4 bases unmatched. This CDR3 reads CASSYSRGREQYF. The DNA of the CDR3 is TGTGCCAGCAGTTACAGTAGGGGGCGCGAGCAGTACTTC.

As for this clone: A far larger clone is one nucleotide away, so this likely arose from a read error. Other DNA sequences of this sample code for an identical CDR3. This rearrangement joins TRBV6-5 to TRBJ2-3, with TRBD1 matching 11 bases. The CDR3 length is 14 residues. J gave up 4 bases and V 5 bases, and 2 bases lay outside the gene matches. Looked up from germline, CDR1 is MNHEY and CDR2 is SVGAGI. DNA of the CDR3: TGTGCCAGCAGTGAGGGACAGGGGGCAGATACGCAGTATTTT. This translates into CASSEGQGADTQYF.

This chain links TRBV5-4 with TRBJ1-1; D gene uncertain. The CDR3 has 15 amino acids. The V gene's germline CDR1 is SGHNT and CDR2 YYREEE (reference sequence). Trimming took off 0 bases at V and 5 bases at J, with 14 bases between the two ends. CDR3 nucleotides: TGTGCCAGCAGCTTGGAAACGGGAGGGTGGACTGAAGCTTTCTTT. Protein: CASSLETGGWTEAFF. Complete variable domain (other parts from reference TRBV5-4 and TRBJ1-1): ETGVTQSPTHLIKTRGQQVTLRCSSQSGHNTVSWYQQALGQGPQFIFQYYREEENGRGNFPPRFSGLQFPNYSSELNVNALELDDSALYLCASSLETGGWTEAFFGQGTRLTVV.

V gene TRBV12-5 combines with J gene TRBJ2-6; no definite D call. V dropped 0 bases and J dropped 0 bases, with 21 bases sitting between them. This CDR3 has 21 residues. CDR1 and CDR2 from the germline V gene are LGHNT and FRNRAP. The DNA for the CDR3 is TGTGCTAGTGGTTTGGTACTGGAGATCAAGGGTAGGCGCTCTGGGGCCAACGTCCTGACTTTC. Translation: CASGLVLEIKGRRSGANVLTF.

J is TRBJ1-1 and V is TRBV29-1, with D unclear. Trimming took off 3 bases at V and 5 bases at J, with 7 bases between the two ends. This CDR3 is built from 11 residues. Germline CDR1 and CDR2: SQVTM and ANQGSEA. CDR3 in amino acids: CSVESDTEAFF. The CDR3 bases are TGCAGCGTTGAGAGTGATACTGAAGCTTTCTTT.